This TCR beta chain is drawn from a study of shared clonotypes between healthy human individuals. This clone was detected a few times. Germline assignment: CDR1 MNHNS and CDR2 SASEGT. The V and J ends lost 2 bases and 4 bases respectively, with 9 bases between them. The length of the CDR3 is 14 residues. Sequencing was performed with immunoSEQ multiplex PCR; in TCRdb, only in-frame clones are kept and a portion is missing. The data contain under 750,000 clones, roughly two thirds of them seen just once; the ten biggest clones take up over 1.5%. This TCR was sampled from a woman in her thirties in good health. Sequencing was carried out using memory CD4+ T cells sorted from blood. Specified subset: CD45RA-negative fraction. The chain links TRBV6-1 to TRBJ1-5; possibly TRBD1 for D (5 bases). The DNA of the CDR3 is TGTGCCAGCAGTGAATTGACAGCTAATCAGCCCCAGCATTTT. Protein: CASSELTANQPQHF.